The 11 T cell receptor beta chains listed next were all sequenced from one sample in a study of OX40 agonist ivuxolimab in advanced cancers. Sequenced by immunoSEQ multiplex PCR; TCRdb stores in-frame clones only, minus some. The table records roughly 60,000 clones, 85% to 95% of them present only once. The material was CD4+ or CD8+ T cells sorted from blood, obtained in a trial of the OX40 agonist ivuxolimab. Every receptor here comes from an adult with an advanced solid tumor such as melanoma, head and neck, liver or kidney cancer.

V gene TRBV2 combines with J gene TRBJ1-4; 11 bases fit TRBD1. The CDR3 length is 14 residues. Germline loops: CDR1 SNHLY, CDR2 FYNNEI. J was trimmed by 7 bases and V by 4 bases; bases with no gene match: 2. The DNA of the CDR3 is TGTGCCAGCAGTGGGGGGACAGGGGGTGAAAAACTGTTTTTT. It translates to CASSGGTGGEKLFF.

The chain recombines TRBV11-3 with TRBJ2-5, with 9 nucleotides matching TRBD1. CDR3 size: 14 residues. V dropped 5 bases and J dropped 6; count of bases not matched to a gene: 7. Germline V lookup: CDR1 SGHNT, CDR2 YENEEA. The CDR3 spells CASSPSTGGKTQYF. In DNA, the CDR3 is TGTGCCAGCAGCCCATCCACAGGGGGCAAGACCCAGTACTTC.

This chain's CDR3 is CASSAFEGDTQYF. CDR3 in DNA: TGTGCCAGCAGTGCCTTCGAGGGTGATACGCAGTATTTT. The V and J genes are TRBV6-4 and TRBJ2-3; the D gene is possibly TRBD2 (5 bases). Germline loops: CDR1 MRHNA, CDR2 SNTAGT. V gave up 4 bases and J gave up 6 bases, with 11 bases separating them. There are 13 residues in the CDR3.

The chain combines TRBV11-2 with TRBJ2-3; 11 bases map to TRBD2. Germline V CDR1 and CDR2: SGHAT, FQNNGV. Trimming removed 5 bases from V and 0 bases from J; junction bases left unmatched: 4. CDR3 length: 16 residues. The CDR3 bases are TGTGCCAGCAGCAGACGGACTAGCGGGAGCACAGATACGCAGTATTTT. This encodes CASSRRTSGSTDTQYF.

The rearrangement links TRBV19 to TRBJ2-1, with D possibly TRBD2 on 5 matching bases. Trimming left V 8 bases short and J 3 bases short, with 14 bases between. The CDR3 covers 14 residues. Germline V lookup: CDR1 LNHDA, CDR2 SQIVND (reference sequence). CDR3 region: CASQSPSSYNEQFF. The CDR3 bases are TGTGCCAGTCAGTCGCCTAGCAGCTACAATGAGCAGTTCTTC.

The V and J genes are TRBV19 and TRBJ1-4, with 10 bases identical to TRBD1. Germline CDR1 is LNHDA and CDR2 is SQIVND (reference sequence). The CDR3 loop spans 13 amino acids. The J segment lost 8 bases and the V segment lost 10 bases, leaving 7 bases of the junction unmatched. DNA for the CDR3: TGTGCCACTGCCGGGACAGGGGTCGAAAAACTGTTTTTT. It translates to CATAGTGVEKLFF.

This rearrangement joins TRBV9 to TRBJ2-7; TRBD1 agrees at 7 bases. CDR1 and CDR2 (germline): SGDLS, YYNGEE. Trimming removed 3 bases from V and 2 bases from J; junction bases left unmatched: 8. The CDR3 consists of 15 residues. CDR3 nucleotide sequence: TGTGCCAGCAGCGCCAGGACAGGCTTAACCTACGAGCAGTACTTC. Translated, it gives CASSARTGLTYEQYF.

The chain uses TRBV6-1 and TRBJ2-1; no reliable D call. In germline, CDR1 is MNHNS, CDR2 SASEGT. V was pared by 3 bases and J by 5 bases, with 11 bases between. CDR3 size: 14 residues. Written as DNA, the CDR3 is TGTGCCAGCAGTGATGTCGGCGGAAACAATGAGCAGTTCTTC. This gives the protein CASSDVGGNNEQFF.

This chain uses TRBV7-9 with TRBJ2-2; D is unclear. The CDR3 runs to 11 residues. The V and J ends lost 11 bases and 3 bases respectively, with 7 bases between them. CDR1 is SEHNR, CDR2 FQNEAQ, per germline (reference sequence). The CDR3 sequence: CAVGYTGELFF. CDR3 coding DNA: TGTGCCGTAGGGTACACCGGGGAGCTGTTTTTT. The whole variable domain, remainder taken from reference TRBV7-9 and TRBJ2-2, is DTGVSQNPRHKITKRGQNVTFRCDPISEHNRLYWYRQTLGQGPEFLTYFQNEAQLEKSRLLSDRFSAERPKGSFSTLEIQRTEQGDSAMYLCAVGYTGELFFGEGSRLTVL.

This clone was observed a single time. The CDR3 coding sequence is TGTGCCAGCAGTTACTCCGCCTTAGATAATCAGCCCCAGCATTTT. It codes for CASSYSALDNQPQHF. The chain combines TRBV6-5 with TRBJ1-5; D is uncertain. Germline CDR1 reads MNHEY; CDR2 reads SVGAGI. Trimming took off 0 bases at V and 4 bases at J, with 10 bases between the two ends. This CDR3 has 15 residues.

In this sample, this clone turned up once. The J gene is TRBJ2-3, the V gene TRBV15; 14 bases map to TRBD2. The germline V gene encodes CDR1 LNHNV and CDR2 YYDKDF (reference sequence). The CDR3 contains 16 residues. Germline trimming cut 4 bases from V and 3 bases from J; bases unmatched to any gene: 3. CDR3 residues: CATSTGLAGVTDTQYF. The DNA of the CDR3 is TGTGCCACCAGCACGGGACTAGCGGGAGTTACAGATACGCAGTATTTT.